Shown below are 14 T cell receptor beta chains from a single sample sequenced in a study of cytomegalovirus exposure and HLA in healthy donors. 60 Vbeta and 13 Jbeta primers were used in PCR. Sequencing was performed with immunoSEQ multiplex PCR; in TCRdb, only in-frame clones are kept and a portion is missing. The sample shows approximately 80,000 clones, 65% to 75% of them seen only once. The sequencing input was PBMCs. The receptors were gathered from a man aged 55-75 years in good health and CMV-seronegative.

The chain combines TRBV4-1 with TRBJ1-1; 9 bases map to TRBD1. The ends lost 6 bases at V and 3 bases at J; junction bases unmatched: 5. Per the germline V gene, CDR1 is MGHRA and CDR2 is YSYEKL. There are 14 residues in the CDR3. DNA of the CDR3: TGCGCCAGCAGGAGACAGGGGGTCTACACTGAAGCTTTCTTT. Encoded protein: CASRRQGVYTEAFF.

The chain employs TRBV14 and TRBJ2-3; the match to TRBD2 covers 9 bases. CDR1 is SGHDN and CDR2 is FVKESK in the germline V gene. The CDR3 length is 16 residues. Trimming at V came to 1 base and at J to 3 bases, leaving 5 bases not matched to a gene. In nucleotides, the CDR3 is TGTGCCAGCAGCCAAGTTACTAGCGGGCGGACAGATACGCAGTATTTT. Its translation is CASSQVTSGRTDTQYF.

The chain carries TRBV9 and TRBJ1-6; 8 bases are shared with TRBD1. CDR1 and CDR2 (germline): SGDLS, YYNGEE. This CDR3 region has 15 residues. The V segment lost 4 bases and the J segment 7 bases; nucleotides outside the gene matches: 7. This chain's CDR3 is CASSPSGGGNSPLHF. In nucleotides, the CDR3 is TGTGCCAGCAGCCCGTCAGGGGGCGGGAATTCACCCCTCCACTTT.

This clone was observed once. The chain has TRBV2 and TRBJ1-6, with a tentative D call TRBD1 (5 bases). The CDR3 covers 13 residues. The ends were cut back, 8 bases at V and 9 bases at J, with 14 bases in the middle. Germline assignment: CDR1 SNHLY and CDR2 FYNNEI. The CDR3: CASRPPGGSPLHF. The DNA for the CDR3 is TGTGCCAGCCGGCCCCCGGGGGGTTCACCCCTCCACTTT.

J is TRBJ2-2 and V is TRBV7-3; TRBD2 agrees at 15 bases. This CDR3 has 19 amino acids. V dropped 5 bases and J dropped 7; count of bases not matched to a gene: 14. Looked up from germline, CDR1 is SGHTA and CDR2 is FQGTGA. The CDR3 spells CASSPPLGLAGGPGGELFF. DNA for the CDR3: TGTGCCAGCAGCCCCCCCCTCGGACTAGCGGGGGGGCCGGGCGGGGAGCTGTTTTTT.

For this clone: Other DNA sequences in this sample translate to the same CDR3. The rearrangement joins TRBV6-5 to TRBJ1-5; 8 bases are a match to TRBD1. The CDR3 is 13 amino acids. The V gene end was trimmed by 5 bases and the J gene end by 5 bases; junction bases not matched to a gene: 2. The germline CDR1 and CDR2 sequences are MNHEY and SVGAGI. Here the CDR3 reads CASSGTGDQPQHF. CDR3 nucleotide sequence: TGTGCCAGCAGTGGGACAGGAGATCAGCCCCAGCATTTT.

This rearrangement joins TRBV6-5 to TRBJ2-7; D is possibly TRBD2 (6 bases). In germline, CDR1 is MNHEY, CDR2 SVGAGI. CDR3 length: 14 residues. The V gene lost 5 bases and the J gene lost 0 bases, with 11 bases spanning the gap. CDR3 nucleotides: TGTGCCAGCAGTCGGCGGGGCTACTCCTACGAGCAGTACTTC. Encoded protein: CASSRRGYSYEQYF.

This clone was observed a few times. Distinct nucleotide sequences in the sample also encode this CDR3. The genes are TRBV4-1 and TRBJ1-2, with 10 bases identical to TRBD1. The CDR3 loop spans 15 amino acids. The V segment lost 4 bases and the J segment 3 bases; nucleotides outside the gene matches: 5. Looked up from germline, CDR1 is MGHRA and CDR2 is YSYEKL. The CDR3 spells CASSPRQGADYGYTF. DNA for the CDR3: TGCGCCAGCAGCCCTAGACAGGGGGCTGACTATGGCTACACCTTC.

V is TRBV13 and J is TRBJ2-5; 8 nucleotides align to TRBD1. Trimming removed 5 bases from V and 11 bases from J; junction bases left unmatched: 7. Germline V gives CDR1 PRHDT, CDR2 FYEKMQ (reference sequence). The CDR3 is made up of 12 amino acids. The CDR3: CASSMDRAEQYF. The CDR3 DNA is TGTGCCAGCAGCATGGACAGGGCAGAGCAGTACTTC.

The chain carries TRBV9 and TRBJ2-5, with TRBD1 identical over 11 bases. This CDR3 comprises 16 residues. Germline lookup yields CDR1 SGDLS and CDR2 YYNGEE. The junction had 7 bases not matched to a gene; V was cut back by 4 bases and J by 2 bases. The CDR3 DNA reads as TGTGCCAGCAGCTTCCGGGACAGGGGGGGGCAAGAGACCCAGTACTTC. Amino acid sequence: CASSFRDRGGQETQYF.

The chain recombines TRBV2 with TRBJ2-2; D is uncertain. The CDR3 extends over 13 amino acids. Trimming stripped 7 bases from V and 1 base from J, with 7 bases between. The germline CDR1 and CDR2 sequences are SNHLY and FYNNEI. The CDR3 spells CASNYMNTGELFF. CDR3 nucleotides: TGTGCCAGCAATTACATGAACACCGGGGAGCTGTTTTTT.

Details on this clone: A read error may produce the germline difference seen at one junction end. The chain links TRBV7-9 to TRBJ1-5; unclear D gene. The CDR3 sequence is 17 residues long. CDR1 is SEHNR and CDR2 is FQNEAQ in the germline V gene (reference sequence). In nucleotides, the CDR3 is TGTTCCAGCAGCTTAGACGTGCGGGCCCACGGTAGGCAGCCCCAGCATTTT. Translated: CSSSLDVRAHGRQPQHF.

The CDR3 loop is CASPSHGYTF. In nucleotides, the CDR3 is TGTGCCAGCCCTAGCCACGGCTACACCTTC. The gene calls are TRBV11-3 and TRBJ1-2; D unclear. Trimming left V 8 bases short and J 8 bases short, with 9 bases between. Germline V gene sequence: CDR1 SGHNT, CDR2 YENEEA. The CDR3 length is 10 residues.

This chain links TRBV6-5 with TRBJ2-1; possibly TRBD1 for D (5 bases). There are 12 residues in the CDR3. Trimming removed 9 bases at V and 0 bases at J, with 6 bases between. Germline assignment: CDR1 MNHEY and CDR2 SVGAGI. The CDR3 DNA reads TGTGCCAGTAGGGGCTCCTACAATGAGCAGTTCTTC. It yields the protein CASRGSYNEQFF.